Following are 24 T cell receptor beta chains from one sample sequenced in a study of OX40 agonist ivuxolimab in advanced cancers. The method was immunoSEQ multiplex PCR; TCRdb's version includes in-frame clones alone and lacks a portion of them. This table holds fewer than 95,000 clones, approximately 90% found once. The input for sequencing was CD4+ or CD8+ T cells sorted from blood, taken in a trial of the OX40 agonist ivuxolimab. Receptors were obtained from an adult with an advanced solid tumor such as melanoma, head and neck, liver or kidney cancer.

The count of this clone is one. V is TRBV2 and J is TRBJ2-3; 12 bases line up with TRBD1. Germline V gene sequence: CDR1 SNHLY, CDR2 FYNNEI. The CDR3 totals 16 residues. The V and J ends lost 4 bases and 3 bases, in that order; junction bases with no gene match: 5. CDR3 region: CASSGMGQGATDTQYF. As DNA, the CDR3 is TGTGCCAGCAGTGGTATGGGACAGGGGGCAACAGATACGCAGTATTTT.

The chain uses TRBV10-3 and TRBJ1-5; weak D call: TRBD1 (6 bases). Germline V gives CDR1 ENHRY, CDR2 SYGVKD. The CDR3 length is 16 residues. V shed 2 bases and J shed 8 bases, with 19 bases lying between them. CDR3 bases: TGTGCCATCAGTGAGCACAACCTACGGGGGGCGAAGCCCCAGCATTTT. The encoded protein is CAISEHNLRGAKPQHF.

This chain links TRBV5-1 with TRBJ2-5; 10 positions match TRBD1. The germline gives CDR1 SGHRS, CDR2 YFSETQ. V was clipped by 3 bases and J by 1 base; unmatched bases: 0. The CDR3 has 14 amino acids. CDR3 in DNA: TGCGCCAGCAGCTGGACAGGGGGCCAAGAGACCCAGTACTTC. The encoded protein is CASSWTGGQETQYF.

On this clone itself: The identical CDR3 is also encoded by other nucleotide sequences in the sample. V usage is TRBV5-4 and J usage is TRBJ1-1; D gene ambiguous. From germline, CDR1 is SGHNT and CDR2 YYREEE (reference sequence). The ends were cut back, 1 base at V and 2 bases at J, with 0 bases in the middle. This CDR3 is built from 11 residues. The CDR3: CASSLNTEAFF. CDR3 DNA sequence: TGTGCCAGCAGCTTGAACACTGAAGCTTTCTTT.

This clone was seen just once. The CDR3 DNA follows: TGCGCCAGCAGCCAAGTTCAGGGTGGGGGCATTCAGTACTTC. It translates to CASSQVQGGGIQYF. This chain links TRBV4-3 with TRBJ2-4, with D perhaps TRBD1 or TRBD2 (5 bases each). This CDR3 has 14 amino acids. CDR1 LGHNA and CDR2 YSLEER come from the germline V gene. Between the trimmed V and J ends, which lost 1 base and 9 bases, there was a span of 13 bases.

The V call is TRBV5-1, the J call TRBJ2-7; weak D call: TRBD2 (5 bases). The germline V gene encodes CDR1 SGHRS and CDR2 YFSETQ. The CDR3 has 12 amino acids. The ends were cut back, 0 bases at V and 12 bases at J, with 13 bases in the middle. For the CDR3, the DNA is TGCGCCAGCAGCTTGGTTAGCGCCCCGCTGTACTTC. Amino acids: CASSLVSAPLYF.

The CDR3 DNA follows: TGTGCCAGCTCACCCAGGGGGGATGATGGCTACACCTTC. Residues: CASSPRGDDGYTF. The V gene is TRBV18, the J gene TRBJ1-2; the match to TRBD1 covers 7 bases. The CDR3 extends over 13 amino acids. The V gene end was trimmed by 3 bases and the J gene end by 6 bases; junction bases not matched to a gene: 4. The germline CDR1 and CDR2 sequences are KGHSH and LQKENI.

The rearrangement joins TRBV30 to TRBJ2-7; 7 bases match TRBD1. Germline-derived CDR1 and CDR2 are GTSNPN and SVGIG (reference sequence). V trimming: 4 bases; J trimming: 2 bases; junction bases outside the gene matches: 5. This CDR3 is built from 13 residues. The DNA for the CDR3 is TGTGCCTGGAACGACAGGGTCCCCTACGAGCAGTACTTC. As protein: CAWNDRVPYEQYF. Drawing the rest from reference TRBV30 and TRBJ2-7, the complete variable domain is SQTIHQWPATLVQPVGSPLSLECTVEGTSNPNLYWYRQAAGRGLQLLFYSVGIGQISSEVPQNLSASRPQDRQFILSSKKLLLSDSGFYLCAWNDRVPYEQYFGPGTRLTVT.

V usage is TRBV6-6 and J usage is TRBJ1-1, with D maybe TRBD1 (6 bases). Trimming removed 10 bases at V and 5 bases at J, with 14 bases between. CDR3 length: 12 amino acids. CDR1 is MNHNY, CDR2 SVGAGI, per germline (reference sequence). For the CDR3, the DNA is TGTGCCACCGTACGGGGGGCGACTGAAGCTTTCTTT. It specifies CATVRGATEAFF.

This chain connects TRBV6-5 to TRBJ1-1; tentatively, D is TRBD1 (6 bases). The germline V gene has CDR1 MNHEY and CDR2 SVGAGI. The germline V and J ends were trimmed by 6 bases and 1 base, with 15 bases remaining between them. The CDR3 has 15 amino acids. The CDR3 loop reads CASSPSGVANTEAFF. DNA for the CDR3: TGTGCCAGCAGCCCATCAGGGGTTGCGAACACTGAAGCTTTCTTT.

The CDR3 DNA sequence: TGTGCCAGCAGCGTCACGGGCTATTTATCCTACGAGCAGTACTTC. It encodes CASSVTGYLSYEQYF. V usage is TRBV7-2 and J usage is TRBJ2-7; unclear D gene. The germline gives CDR1 SGHTA, CDR2 FQGNSA. With 5 bases removed from V and 1 base from J, the gap between germline ends came to 15 bases. The CDR3 has 15 amino acids.

This clone has more than one count but fewer than ten. The chain carries TRBV21-1 and TRBJ2-3. TRBV21-1 is classified as a pseudogene. CDR3 size: 14 residues. The CDR3 coding sequence is TGTGCCAGCAGCAAATGGGTGCAGACAGATACGCAGTATTTT. Its translation: CASSKWVQTDTQYF.

The V and J genes are TRBV25-1 and TRBJ2-1; 7 bases are a match to TRBD1. V gave up 2 bases and J gave up 3 bases; unmatched junction bases: 7. CDR3 length: 16 amino acids. Germline V gene lookup returns CDR1 MGHDK and CDR2 SYGVNS. The CDR3 region has the DNA TGTGCCAGCAGTGAACTTACAGGGGTCCTCTACAATGAGCAGTTCTTC. It yields the protein CASSELTGVLYNEQFF.

The gene calls are TRBV19 and TRBJ2-2; D is tentatively TRBD1 or TRBD2 (7 bases each). The V and J ends lost 3 bases and 3 bases respectively, with 17 bases between them. CDR1 and CDR2 (germline): LNHDA, SQIVND (reference sequence). This CDR3 has 17 amino acids. This chain's CDR3 is CASSIDPGGAYTGELFF. The CDR3 DNA follows: TGTGCCAGTAGTATTGATCCAGGGGGGGCCTACACCGGGGAGCTGTTTTTT. The entire variable domain, with the rest obtained from reference TRBV19 and TRBJ2-2, is as follows: DGGITQSPKYLFRKEGQNVTLSCEQNLNHDAMYWYRQDPGQGLRLIYYSQIVNDFQKGDIAEGYSVSREKKESFPLTVTSAQKNPTAFYLCASSIDPGGAYTGELFFGEGSRLTVL.

This clone has only a few counts. J is TRBJ1-2 and V is TRBV27, with D possibly TRBD1 on 6 matching bases. The CDR3 totals 14 residues. The V end was cut by 7 bases, the J end by 4 bases, with 16 bases between. Germline V gives CDR1 MNHEY, CDR2 SMNVEV (reference sequence). The CDR3 nucleotides are TGTGCCAGCACTACTCTACAGGGACCCTATGGCTACACCTTC. Its protein is CASTTLQGPYGYTF.

J is TRBJ1-2 and V is TRBV6-5; 7 bases align to TRBD1. The J segment lost 2 bases and the V segment lost 5 bases, leaving 2 bases of the junction unmatched. Germline V CDR1 and CDR2: MNHEY, SVGAGI. The CDR3 extends over 13 amino acids. The CDR3 spells CASSPQGNYGYTF. CDR3 coding DNA: TGTGCCAGCAGTCCACAGGGGAACTATGGCTACACCTTC.

The chain has TRBV7-3 and TRBJ2-3; 7 bases map to TRBD2. This CDR3 has 15 amino acids. CDR1 SGHTA and CDR2 FQGTGA come from the germline V gene. V was clipped by 3 bases and J by 4 bases; unmatched bases: 7. In DNA, the CDR3 is TGTGCCAGCAGCTTGGGAGGGGAAGGGGCAGATACGCAGTATTTT. Amino acid sequence: CASSLGGEGADTQYF. Filled out from reference TRBV7-3 and TRBJ2-3, the complete variable domain reads GAGVSQTPSNKVTEKGKYVELRCDPISGHTALYWYRQSLGQGPEFLIYFQGTGAADDSGLPNDRFFAVRPEGSVSTLKIQRTERGDSAVYLCASSLGGEGADTQYFGPGTRLTVL.

This chain connects TRBV19 to TRBJ2-4; 9 bases fit TRBD1. This CDR3 has 15 residues. The germline gives CDR1 LNHDA, CDR2 SQIVND (reference sequence). The V gene end was trimmed by 6 bases and the J gene end by 8 bases; junction bases not matched to a gene: 11. The CDR3: CASRTTGGRGDIQYF. The DNA for the CDR3 is TGTGCCAGTAGAACAACAGGGGGCCGGGGGGACATTCAGTACTTC.

The V gene is TRBV7-2, the J gene TRBJ2-2; D is undetermined. From germline, CDR1 is SGHTA and CDR2 FQGNSA. Deletions cut 1 base from V and 3 bases from J, with 6 bases between. This CDR3 contains 14 residues. The CDR3 DNA is TGTGCCAGCAGCTTAGTCTTAGACACCGGGGAGCTGTTTTTT. Translating it yields CASSLVLDTGELFF.

This chain connects TRBV5-4 to TRBJ2-3, with 9 bases aligning to TRBD1. Looked up from germline, CDR1 is SGHNT and CDR2 is YYREEE (reference sequence). The V segment lost 4 bases and the J segment 1 base; nucleotides outside the gene matches: 4. The CDR3 extends over 15 amino acids. The CDR3 protein is CASSTGQGGTDTQYF. CDR3 bases: TGTGCCAGCAGCACGGGACAGGGAGGCACAGATACGCAGTATTTT.

The CDR3 sequence is CASSLVAGEAFF. The CDR3 DNA follows: TGTGCCAGCAGCTTAGTCGCGGGGGAAGCTTTCTTT. The chain combines TRBV11-3 with TRBJ1-1; D gene uncertain. CDR1 is SGHNT and CDR2 is YENEEA in the germline V gene. The CDR3 spans 12 residues. V was pared by 1 base and J by 8 bases, with 8 bases between.

The J gene is TRBJ2-1, the V gene TRBV10-3, with 8 bases lining up with TRBD1. There are 13 residues in the CDR3. The V segment lost 7 bases and the J segment 7 bases; nucleotides outside the gene matches: 6. Germline CDR1 ENHRY, CDR2 SYGVKD. The CDR3 sequence is CAINQGAQNEQFF. In DNA form, the CDR3 reads TGTGCCATCAACCAGGGGGCCCAGAATGAGCAGTTCTTC.

The genes are TRBV11-2 and TRBJ2-7; TRBD2 agrees at 8 bases. This CDR3 is 13 amino acids long. J was trimmed by 3 bases and V by 3 bases; bases with no gene match: 1. Germline V gene sequence: CDR1 SGHAT, CDR2 FQNNGV. The CDR3 loop reads CASSFLAGYEQYF. The CDR3 coding sequence is TGTGCCAGCAGCTTCCTAGCGGGCTACGAGCAGTACTTC.

The chain couples TRBV5-1 to TRBJ1-2; D call uncertain. The germline V gene encodes CDR1 SGHRS and CDR2 YFSETQ. CDR3 length equals 14 residues. V was trimmed by 2 bases and J by 5 bases, leaving 13 bases between them. For the CDR3, the DNA is TGCGCCAGCAGCTTAAGAATAGAGAATTATGGCTACACCTTC. Translated, it gives CASSLRIENYGYTF.